The clone carrying this TCR beta chain was found many times. What it binds is not known. Additional DNA sequences in this sample encode the identical CDR3. The CDR3 length is 13 residues. CDR1 is MNHEY, CDR2 SMNVEV, per germline (reference sequence). V was cut by 6 bases and J by 7 bases, with 13 bases left in between. Naive CD8 cells were CD45RO-negative, positively selected for CCR7, excluding terminally differentiated effector memory CD45RA+ cells. The data derive from a study of shared clonotypes between healthy human individuals. Method: immunoSEQ multiplex PCR; TCRdb's copy keeps in-frame clones and lacks some. The sample carries hundreds of thousands of clones, about 95% recorded once. Study outcomes and limitations: A few donors showed sharing of approximately 5% of naive CD4 clonotypes. What naive subsets generally showed was a larger estimated richness than memory subsets showed.

This sequence joins TRBV27 and TRBJ2-1, with D possibly TRBD2 on 6 matching bases. The sequence derives from a woman aged 25 to 39 in good health. The specimen sequenced was naive CD8+ T cells sorted from blood. The CDR3 loop reads CASRGGTGNEQFF. The CDR3 DNA reads as TGTGCCAGCAGAGGAGGGACGGGTAATGAGCAGTTCTTC.